These 20 T cell receptor beta chains were all obtained from the same sample, sequenced in a study of blood T cells in healthy people across ages. A second PCR of 7 to 11 cycles used a sample-barcoded 5' primer and a J-beta primer mix. TCRdb analysed the 5' RACE reads with MiXCR anew, one entry per CDR3 protein. The sample contains 1.5 million to 2 million distinct CDR3 sequences, 28% of which appear only once. The sequenced material came from blood. The source of these receptors is a woman aged 25-40 years in good health.

Ten or more counts support this clonotype. The genes are TRBV6-6 and TRBJ2-7, with 8 bases that match TRBD2. The CDR3 is made up of 16 amino acids. Per the germline V gene, CDR1 is MNHNY and CDR2 is SVGAGI (reference sequence). Trimming removed 3 bases from V and 4 bases from J; junction bases left unmatched: 11. The CDR3 protein is CASSYYVRASGYEQYF. The CDR3, as DNA: TGTGCCAGCAGTTATTACGTGAGGGCTAGCGGGTACGAGCAGTACTTC.

This clonotype appeared a few times. The rearrangement links TRBV5-1 to TRBJ2-5, with a possible D match to TRBD2 (6 bases). The V gene's germline CDR1 is SGHRS and CDR2 YFSETQ. This CDR3 comprises 15 residues. The germline V and J ends were trimmed by 4 bases and 2 bases, with 15 bases remaining between them. The CDR3 bases are TGCGCCAGCAGCCAATATGGGGAGGCGCAAGAGACCCAGTACTTC. It encodes CASSQYGEAQETQYF.

Details on this clonotype: A much larger clone differs by one base, so this may be a read error. V gene TRBV9 combines with J gene TRBJ2-1; D may match TRBD1 or TRBD2 (6 bases each). The CDR3 length is 15 residues. V lost 4 bases, J lost 10 bases, and 21 bases lay in between. The germline gives CDR1 SGDLS, CDR2 YYNGEE. In nucleotides, the CDR3 is TGTGCCAGCAGCCCTCAAACGGGGGCGGGTAGGGAGCAGTTCTTC. Its protein product is CASSPQTGAGREQFF.

The sample holds many counts of this clonotype. The chain is built from TRBV11-2 and TRBJ2-1; TRBD2 matches at 13 bases. Germline V gene lookup returns CDR1 SGHAT and CDR2 FQNNGV. J was trimmed by 8 bases and V by 5 bases; bases with no gene match: 12. This CDR3 is built from 17 residues. The CDR3 DNA is TGTGCCAGCAGCAAGGTGGCGGGACTAGCGGGAAGGGATGAGCAGTTCTTC. Its translation: CASSKVAGLAGRDEQFF.

There are a few counts of this clonotype. The gene calls are TRBV29-1 and TRBJ2-3; 9 nucleotides align to TRBD1. J was trimmed by 2 bases and V by 6 bases; bases with no gene match: 6. Germline V gives CDR1 SQVTM, CDR2 ANQGSEA. CDR3 length: 14 amino acids. CDR3 sequence reads: CSVGGDRDTDTQYF. CDR3 DNA: TGCAGCGTGGGGGGGGACAGGGACACAGATACGCAGTATTTT.

This clonotype was observed a single time. This sequence may be a read error, since a much larger clone differs from it by one base. This rearrangement joins TRBV20-1 to TRBJ2-7; possible D gene TRBD2, 5 bases. The CDR3 runs to 13 residues. Germline CDR1 is DFQATT and CDR2 is SNEGSKA (reference sequence). Between the trimmed V and J ends, which lost 0 bases and 7 bases, there was a span of 13 bases. CDR3 sequence reads: CSAREDSYNEQYF. The CDR3 coding sequence is TGCAGTGCTAGAGAGGACTCTTACAATGAGCAGTACTTC.

Ten or more counts support this clonotype. V usage is TRBV11-2 and J usage is TRBJ2-1; 11 nucleotides match TRBD2. Per germline, CDR1 SGHAT and CDR2 FQNNGV. V trimming: 5 bases; J trimming: 7 bases; junction bases outside the gene matches: 10. The CDR3 totals 16 residues. The CDR3 DNA follows: TGTGCCAGCAGCCCCAGGGGGCTAGCGGGGGGTAATGAGCAGTTCTTC. It yields the protein CASSPRGLAGGNEQFF.

With respect to this clonotype: A read error may account for a junction end that differs from germline. The chain joins TRBV6-1 to TRBJ2-3, with a tentative D call TRBD2 (6 bases). The CDR3 runs 14 residues. CDR1 MNHNS and CDR2 SASEGT come from the germline V gene. This CDR3 is CAGRARLVIDTQYF. The CDR3 nucleotides read TGTGCCGGCAGAGCTAGACTAGTCATAGATACGCAGTATTTT.

This clonotype appeared many times. The V call is TRBV12-3 or TRBV12-4, the J call TRBJ2-7; 8 bases fit TRBD1. With V trimmed by 5 bases and J by 9 bases, 9 bases remained unmatched. The CDR3 has 13 residues. The CDR3 coding sequence is TGTGCCAGCAGTGCCGGACAGGGAGGTTGGCAGTACTTC. As protein: CASSAGQGGWQYF.

At least ten counts were recorded for this clonotype. The chain couples TRBV10-3 to TRBJ1-5; no definite D call. This CDR3 is 13 amino acids long. CDR1 ENHRY and CDR2 SYGVKD come from the germline V gene. Trimming removed 2 bases at V and 5 bases at J, with 7 bases between. The CDR3 protein is CAISEEFDQPQHF. The CDR3 DNA follows: TGTGCCATCAGTGAGGAGTTCGATCAGCCCCAGCATTTT.

The chain links TRBV5-1 to TRBJ2-3, with 10 positions matching TRBD2. J was trimmed by 5 bases and V by 4 bases; bases with no gene match: 7. The CDR3 covers 15 residues. Germline CDR1 SGHRS, CDR2 YFSETQ. DNA for the CDR3: TGCGCCAGCAGCCCCGGACTAGCGGCAGGAGATACGCAGTATTTT. As protein: CASSPGLAAGDTQYF.

The chain couples TRBV7-6 to TRBJ2-5; TRBD2 matches at 7 bases. The length of the CDR3 is 16 residues. The germline gives CDR1 SGHVS, CDR2 FNYEAQ. The J segment lost 2 bases and the V segment lost 1 base, leaving 7 bases of the junction unmatched. In DNA form, the CDR3 reads TGTGCCAGCAGCTTAGGGCCAGGGAGGGAACAAGAGACCCAGTACTTC. Encoded protein: CASSLGPGREQETQYF. Drawing the rest from reference TRBV7-6 and TRBJ2-5, the complete variable domain is GAGVSQSPRYKVTKRGQDVALRCDPISGHVSLYWYRQALGQGPEFLTYFNYEAQQDKSGLPNDRFSAERPEGSISTLTIQRTEQRDSAMYRCASSLGPGREQETQYFGPGTRLLVL.

This chain joins TRBV20-1 and TRBJ2-4, with unresolved D. V was clipped by 6 bases and J by 1 base, with 10 bases between them. The length of the CDR3 is 13 residues. The germline V gene encodes CDR1 DFQATT and CDR2 SNEGSKA (reference sequence). CDR3 sequence: CSARAMAKNIQYF. The CDR3 region has the DNA TGCAGTGCGCGAGCGATGGCCAAAAACATTCAGTACTTC.

This clonotype came up a few times. V is TRBV7-2 and J is TRBJ1-4; no clear D gene. The CDR3 is 13 residues long. Trimming took 1 base from V and 6 from J, leaving 6 bases between them. From germline, CDR1 is SGHTA and CDR2 FQGNSA. This CDR3 is CASSLVLDEKLFF. CDR3 nucleotides: TGTGCCAGCAGCTTAGTCTTGGATGAAAAACTGTTTTTT.

This rearrangement joins TRBV6-2 or TRBV6-3 to TRBJ2-1, with 8 positions matching TRBD1. This CDR3 has 15 amino acids. V gave up 6 bases and J gave up 7 bases; unmatched junction bases: 11. Germline V gene sequence: CDR1 MNHEY, CDR2 SVGEGT. The CDR3 bases are TGTGCCAGCAGAGTCCAGGGGGCAAACGGGAATGAGCAGTTCTTC. It specifies CASRVQGANGNEQFF.

The chain links TRBV10-3 to TRBJ2-3; D uncertain. The V and J ends lost 0 bases and 6 bases respectively, with 16 bases between them. Germline V CDR1 and CDR2: ENHRY, SYGVKD. This CDR3 has 16 amino acids. The CDR3 DNA follows: TGTGCCATCAGTGAGTCATCAGGCCCCGATGTGGATACGCAGTATTTT. Translated: CAISESSGPDVDTQYF.

The chain is built from TRBV3-1 and TRBJ2-5, with a tentative D call TRBD1 (5 bases). CDR3 length: 15 residues. CDR1 and CDR2 (germline): LGHDT, YNNKEL (reference sequence). V dropped 0 bases and J dropped 6 bases, with 14 bases sitting between them. CDR3 region: CASSQDQSRVQTQYF. The CDR3 DNA reads TGTGCCAGCAGCCAAGATCAGAGCAGGGTCCAGACCCAGTACTTC.

The chain employs TRBV18 and TRBJ2-1, with 14 bases aligning to TRBD2. Germline V gene lookup returns CDR1 KGHSH and CDR2 LQKENI. After removal of 3 bases from V and 9 bases from J, the junction contained 4 bases not matched to a gene. This CDR3 has 15 amino acids. DNA of the CDR3: TGTGCCAGCTCACCCCCGGGACTAGCGGGAGCTGAGCAGTTCTTC. Protein: CASSPPGLAGAEQFF.

The sample holds a few counts of this clonotype. V and J are TRBV7-9 and TRBJ2-1; D is ambiguous. The germline gives CDR1 SEHNR, CDR2 FQNEAQ (reference sequence). With 2 bases removed from V and 4 bases from J, the gap between germline ends came to 12 bases. The CDR3 spans 15 residues. The CDR3 bases are TGTGCCAGCAGCTTACCGTTAGGTCAATACAATGAGCAGTTCTTC. Residues: CASSLPLGQYNEQFF.

This clonotype was detected only once. The chain links TRBV12-3 or TRBV12-4 to TRBJ2-3; possibly TRBD1 for D (6 bases). The CDR3 extends over 15 amino acids. V shed 5 bases and J shed 2 bases, with 14 bases lying between them. This CDR3 is CASSNTGSTTDTQYF. The CDR3, as DNA: TGTGCCAGCAGTAACACAGGGTCCACCACAGATACGCAGTATTTT.